A single sample gave rise to the 20 T cell receptor beta chains below, sequenced in a study of shared clonotypes between healthy human individuals. Produced via immunoSEQ multiplex PCR; TCRdb's table is partial and in-frame only. The sample consists of 2,500,000 or so clones, around 94% of them appearing once. Sequencing input: naive CD4+ T cells sorted from blood. As to subset: CD45RA+ positively selected. The receptors originated from a man aged 18 to 30 in good health.

V usage is TRBV10-1 and J usage is TRBJ2-7, with D perhaps matching TRBD2 (7 bases). With 7 bases removed from V and 6 bases from J, the gap between germline ends came to 10 bases. Looked up from germline, CDR1 is WNHNN and CDR2 is SYGVQD (reference sequence). The CDR3 is 11 amino acids. The chain's CDR3 is CASIGGPEQYF. For the CDR3, the DNA is TGCGCCAGCATCGGGGGGCCCGAGCAGTACTTC.

This clone has a single count. The V call is TRBV6-5, the J call TRBJ1-2, with D possibly matching TRBD1 (5 bases). The ends were cut back, 0 bases at V and 5 bases at J, with 10 bases in the middle. CDR3 size: 14 residues. The germline V gene encodes CDR1 MNHEY and CDR2 SVGAGI. The CDR3 nucleotides read TGTGCCAGCAGTTACTCGTCGGCAGGGTATGGCTACACCTTC. Protein product: CASSYSSAGYGYTF.

The chain joins TRBV5-6 to TRBJ1-3; unclear D gene. The CDR3 loop spans 12 amino acids. Germline V gives CDR1 SGHDT, CDR2 YYEEEE. Trimming shortened V by 7 bases and J by 3 bases, and 8 bases separated the two germline ends. The CDR3 DNA follows: TGTGCCAGCGGCCAGATTGGAAACACCATATATTTT. Amino acids: CASGQIGNTIYF.

The rearrangement links TRBV7-9 to TRBJ1-1; the D gene is possibly TRBD1 (5 bases). Trimming took off 7 bases at V and 1 base at J, with 13 bases between the two ends. Germline V CDR1 and CDR2: SEHNR, FQNEAQ (reference sequence). This CDR3 has 14 amino acids. The CDR3 spells CASNSGTENTEAFF. Here the CDR3 DNA reads TGTGCCAGCAACTCCGGGACTGAGAACACTGAAGCTTTCTTT.

Concerning this clone itself: The junction shows a germline mismatch at one end, possibly a read error. The chain joins TRBV19 to TRBJ1-6, with a tentative D call TRBD1 (6 bases). The V gene's germline CDR1 is LNHDA and CDR2 SQIVND (reference sequence). The CDR3 extends over 16 amino acids. CDR3 sequence: CASSLDRRKDPGTLHF. CDR3 DNA sequence: TGTGCCAGTAGTCTAGACAGGCGCAAGGACCCTGGGACCCTCCACTTT.

The chain combines TRBV6-5 with TRBJ2-5; D is tentatively TRBD1 or TRBD2 (5 bases each). V lost 4 bases, J lost 4 bases, and 10 bases lay in between. The CDR3 spans 13 residues. Per germline, CDR1 MNHEY and CDR2 SVGAGI. The CDR3 DNA is TGTGCCAGCAGTTCTTTTGGGGGAGAGACCCAGTACTTC. Amino acid sequence: CASSSFGGETQYF.

This chain joins TRBV5-1 and TRBJ2-2; D is possibly TRBD1 (6 bases). V dropped 4 bases and J dropped 1 base, with 14 bases sitting between them. The germline CDR1 and CDR2 sequences are SGHRS and YFSETQ. The CDR3 is 16 residues long. This CDR3 is CASSPAWGQNTGELFF. The CDR3 region has the DNA TGCGCCAGCAGCCCCGCTTGGGGACAGAACACCGGGGAGCTGTTTTTT.

Only a few counts were recorded for this clone. The chain carries TRBV10-3 and TRBJ2-4; no firm D call. V gave up 8 bases and J gave up 8 bases, with 13 bases separating them. Germline V gene data show CDR1 as ENHRY and CDR2 as SYGVKD. The CDR3 covers 12 residues. The CDR3 DNA sequence: TGTGCCATCTCCCCTGGGGTGGACATTCAGTACTTC. This gives the protein CAISPGVDIQYF.

The rearrangement joins TRBV7-3 to TRBJ1-4, with D perhaps TRBD1 (5 bases). The V and J ends lost 5 bases and 5 bases respectively, with 18 bases between them. CDR1 SGHTA and CDR2 FQGTGA come from the germline V gene. This CDR3 comprises 16 residues. CDR3: CASSRESDSYNEKLFF. CDR3 DNA sequence: TGTGCCAGCAGCCGAGAATCAGACAGCTACAATGAAAAACTGTTTTTT.

This sequence joins TRBV30 and TRBJ2-5, with D perhaps TRBD1 (5 bases). CDR1 and CDR2 from the germline V gene are GTSNPN and SVGIG (reference sequence). CDR3 length: 12 residues. Trimming shortened V by 1 base and J by 2 bases, and 5 bases separated the two germline ends. The CDR3 loop reads CAWSGQQETQYF. The CDR3 DNA sequence: TGTGCCTGGAGTGGACAGCAAGAGACCCAGTACTTC.

In this sample, this clone turned up a few times. This rearrangement joins TRBV2 to TRBJ2-1; D gene uncertain. Trimming shortened V by 2 bases and J by 4 bases, and 3 bases separated the two germline ends. The CDR3 is 12 amino acids. CDR1 and CDR2 from the germline V gene are SNHLY and FYNNEI. The CDR3 here is CASSEQYNEQFF. DNA for the CDR3: TGTGCCAGCAGTGAACAGTACAATGAGCAGTTCTTC.

The chain links TRBV28 to TRBJ1-5; 9 nucleotides agree with TRBD1. V lost 7 bases, J lost 6 bases, and 7 bases stayed unmatched. Germline V gene data show CDR1 as MDHEN and CDR2 as SYDVKM. The CDR3 totals 14 residues. The CDR3 is CASIGGQGFQPQHF. The CDR3, as DNA: TGTGCCAGCATAGGGGGACAGGGATTTCAGCCCCAGCATTTT.

In DNA form, the CDR3 reads TGTGCCAGTAGGGGAGACAGAGGGGGCGAGCAGTACTTC. It translates to CASRGDRGGEQYF. The rearrangement links TRBV19 to TRBJ2-7, with D possibly matching TRBD1 (6 bases). The CDR3 totals 13 residues. The germline V and J ends were trimmed by 6 bases and 6 bases, with 15 bases remaining between them. Per the germline V gene, CDR1 is LNHDA and CDR2 is SQIVND (reference sequence).

In DNA form, the CDR3 reads TGTGCCATCTGGGAGGGGGCAAGTTCACCCCTCCACTTT. Its protein is CAIWEGASSPLHF. The J gene is TRBJ1-6, the V gene TRBV10-3, with 7 nucleotides matching TRBD1. V shed 8 bases and J 9 bases; nucleotides not matched to a gene: 7. Germline V gene data show CDR1 as ENHRY and CDR2 as SYGVKD. The CDR3 totals 13 residues.

The chain employs TRBV29-1 and TRBJ2-3; maybe TRBD1 (5 bases). CDR3 size: 13 residues. Germline CDR1 reads SQVTM; CDR2 reads ANQGSEA. Trimming took off 4 bases at V and 2 bases at J, with 10 bases between the two ends. The CDR3 bases are TGCAGCGTTGGGAGACAGACCACAGATACGCAGTATTTT. Amino acids: CSVGRQTTDTQYF.

The chain combines TRBV5-1 with TRBJ1-2; 9 positions match TRBD1. V gave up 4 bases and J gave up 8 bases; unmatched junction bases: 12. The length of the CDR3 is 15 residues. Germline loops: CDR1 SGHRS, CDR2 YFSETQ. In DNA, the CDR3 is TGCGCCAGCAGCCCCGGGGACAGGGCGTTTTTAGGCTACACCTTC. Encoded protein: CASSPGDRAFLGYTF.

The rearrangement links TRBV5-4 to TRBJ2-7, with D perhaps TRBD1 (6 bases). Looked up from germline, CDR1 is SGHNT and CDR2 is YYREEE (reference sequence). The germline V and J ends were trimmed by 4 bases and 3 bases, with 14 bases remaining between them. The CDR3 totals 14 residues. CDR3 region: CASSLDSPVYEQYF. Written as DNA, the CDR3 is TGTGCCAGCAGCCTGGACAGTCCGGTCTACGAGCAGTACTTC. Complete variable domain (other parts from reference TRBV5-4 and TRBJ2-7): ETGVTQSPTHLIKTRGQQVTLRCSSQSGHNTVSWYQQALGQGPQFIFQYYREEENGRGNFPPRFSGLQFPNYSSELNVNALELDDSALYLCASSLDSPVYEQYFGPGTRLTVT.

This clone was seen a few times. V and J are TRBV27 and TRBJ1-1; 7 positions match TRBD1. The V gene end was trimmed by 4 bases and the J gene end by 7 bases; junction bases not matched to a gene: 6. The CDR3 extends over 13 amino acids. Germline V gene sequence: CDR1 MNHEY, CDR2 SMNVEV (reference sequence). This CDR3 is CASSSRQGLEAFF. The CDR3 region has the DNA TGTGCCAGCAGTTCGAGACAGGGCCTTGAAGCTTTCTTT.

The chain combines TRBV10-2 with TRBJ2-7, with 7 bases matching TRBD1. The V gene's germline CDR1 is WSHSY and CDR2 SAAADI. V lost 8 bases and J lost 1; bases outside the gene matches: 11. The CDR3 is made up of 15 amino acids. In nucleotides, the CDR3 is TGCGCCAGCGGGGAGACAGGGTTCCTTTCCTACGAGCAGTACTTC. This sequence encodes CASGETGFLSYEQYF.

This clone has only one observation. V and J are TRBV19 and TRBJ1-6; possible D gene TRBD1, 5 bases. Germline lookup yields CDR1 LNHDA and CDR2 SQIVND (reference sequence). This CDR3 is 14 amino acids long. Trimming stripped 6 bases from V and 6 bases from J, with 12 bases between. CDR3 sequence (DNA): TGTGCCAGTAGCAAGGCGGGGGGTAATTCACCCCTCCACTTT. Translated, it gives CASSKAGGNSPLHF. The full variable domain, with the rest looked up from reference TRBV19 and TRBJ1-6, is DGGITQSPKYLFRKEGQNVTLSCEQNLNHDAMYWYRQDPGQGLRLIYYSQIVNDFQKGDIAEGYSVSREKKESFPLTVTSAQKNPTAFYLCASSKAGGNSPLHFGNGTRLTVT.